This T cell receptor (beta chain) came from a study of identical twins. Study conclusions and caveats: In cord blood, abundant beta clonotypes had fewer insertions; memory showed no trend. Out-of-frame alpha sequences common to twins exhibited a surplus of low generation probability. Models underpredicted monozygotic twin sharing of out-of-frame TCR alpha.

Between the trimmed V and J ends, which lost 3 bases and 2 bases, there was a span of 9 bases. Per germline, CDR1 SQVTM and CDR2 ANQGSEA. CDR3 length: 13 amino acids. Template switching added a universal primer binding site, and final cDNA carried unique molecular identifiers. MiXCR was run by TCRdb on the 5' RACE reads, yielding one entry per CDR3 protein. This table holds roughly 690,000 distinct CDR3 sequences, 5.5% to 7.5% found once. This clonotype was seen ten or more times. As yet, its antigen is unknown. This sequence joins TRBV29-1 and TRBJ2-3; D is unclear. The clonotype originates from a man younger than 35 in good health. Sequencing input: naive T cells sorted from blood. DNA for the CDR3: TGCAGCGTTGATTCCGAGAACACAGATACGCAGTATTTT. Translating it yields CSVDSENTDTQYF.